What follows are 27 T cell receptor beta chains derived from one specimen sequenced in a study of cytomegalovirus exposure and HLA in healthy donors. Measured with immunoSEQ multiplex PCR; TCRdb has only the in-frame clones, and not every one. The repertoire holds about 74,000 clones, with around 94% as singletons. Sequenced: PBMCs. All receptors come from a young man in good health and CMV-seropositive.

The chain is built from TRBV10-3 and TRBJ2-7, with 8 bases fitting TRBD1. Trimming cost V 10 bases and J 0 bases; bases outside gene matches: 8. The CDR3 is 14 amino acids. Germline assignment: CDR1 ENHRY and CDR2 SYGVKD. The CDR3 spells CATHRQGSSYEQYF. CDR3 nucleotides: TGTGCCACCCACCGACAGGGGAGCTCCTACGAGCAGTACTTC.

V is TRBV28 and J is TRBJ1-3; 8 bases are shared with TRBD1. The germline V gene encodes CDR1 MDHEN and CDR2 SYDVKM. J lost 6 bases, V lost 3 bases, and 4 bases had no gene match. This CDR3 comprises 14 residues. The CDR3 spells CASSFRTGLNTIYF. As DNA, the CDR3 is TGTGCCAGCAGTTTTAGGACAGGGTTAAACACCATATATTTT. Variable domain in full (rest from reference TRBV28 and TRBJ1-3): DVKVTQSSRYLVKRTGEKVFLECVQDMDHENMFWYRQDPGLGLRLIYFSYDVKMKEKGDIPEGYSVSREKKERFSLILESASTNQTSMYLCASSFRTGLNTIYFGEGSWLTVV.

This sequence joins TRBV7-6 and TRBJ1-1, with D possibly being TRBD1 (6 bases). V dropped 4 bases and J dropped 6 bases, with 18 bases sitting between them. This CDR3 contains 15 residues. Per germline, CDR1 SGHVS and CDR2 FNYEAQ. The CDR3, as DNA: TGTGCCAGCAGCTCATTCCGGGACACCTCGTCTGAAGCTTTCTTT. Residues: CASSSFRDTSSEAFF.

The CDR3 reads CAWHRGTGPRSGELFF. The CDR3 DNA sequence: TGTGCCTGGCACCGCGGGACAGGTCCTAGGTCCGGGGAGCTGTTTTTT. The genes are TRBV30 and TRBJ2-2; 8 positions agree with TRBD1. CDR3 length equals 16 residues. Losses at the gene ends were 5 bases for V and 6 bases for J; bases not matched to a gene: 14. In germline, CDR1 is GTSNPN, CDR2 SVGIG (reference sequence). Together with reference TRBV30 and TRBJ2-2, the CDR3 gives the full variable domain: SQTIHQWPATLVQPVGSPLSLECTVEGTSNPNLYWYRQAAGRGLQLLFYSVGIGQISSEVPQNLSASRPQDRQFILSSKKLLLSDSGFYLCAWHRGTGPRSGELFFGEGSRLTVL.

The J gene is TRBJ2-1, the V gene TRBV29-1; 9 bases map to TRBD2. V trimming: 7 bases; J trimming: 3 bases; junction bases outside the gene matches: 7. The V gene's germline CDR1 is SQVTM and CDR2 ANQGSEA. The CDR3 extends over 14 amino acids. The CDR3 nucleotides read TGCAGCGCCATGGCTAGCGGGGACTACAATGAGCAGTTCTTC. The encoded protein is CSAMASGDYNEQFF.

The gene calls are TRBV6-1 and TRBJ2-4; maybe TRBD1 (6 bases). V was pared by 5 bases and J by 5 bases, with 10 bases between. Germline V lookup: CDR1 MNHNS, CDR2 SASEGT. This CDR3 comprises 13 residues. Here the CDR3 reads CASSYNRENIQYF. The CDR3 DNA is TGTGCCAGCAGTTATAACAGGGAAAACATTCAGTACTTC.

The rearrangement uses TRBV5-6 and TRBJ2-1, with D possibly being TRBD2 (6 bases). CDR3 size: 14 residues. The germline V and J ends were trimmed by 0 bases and 9 bases, with 13 bases remaining between them. Germline CDR1 SGHDT, CDR2 YYEEEE. The CDR3 reads CASSLGGGVGEQFF. In DNA form, the CDR3 reads TGTGCCAGCAGCTTGGGTGGAGGGGTCGGTGAGCAGTTCTTC.

The chain couples TRBV18 to TRBJ2-4; a weak D match, TRBD1 (6 bases). CDR1 is KGHSH and CDR2 is LQKENI in the germline V gene. This CDR3 spans 15 amino acids. Trimming removed 3 bases at V and 7 bases at J, with 16 bases between. The CDR3 region has the DNA TGTGCCAGCTCACCGGCGATGGGACAAGGGAACATTCAGTACTTC. This encodes CASSPAMGQGNIQYF.

This chain links TRBV6-5 with TRBJ2-3; 7 bases line up with TRBD1. Per germline, CDR1 MNHEY and CDR2 SVGAGI. With V trimmed by 4 bases and J by 2 bases, 6 bases remained unmatched. The CDR3 loop spans 15 amino acids. The CDR3 DNA sequence: TGTGCCAGCAGTTCTTACAGGGGAACCACAGATACGCAGTATTTT. This encodes CASSSYRGTTDTQYF.

This chain links TRBV5-1 with TRBJ2-7; tentatively, D is TRBD1 (7 bases). Germline lookup yields CDR1 SGHRS and CDR2 YFSETQ. This CDR3 is built from 13 residues. Trimming stripped 7 bases from V and 2 bases from J, with 13 bases between. The CDR3 bases are TGCGCCAGCCGGGGGACAGAGACCTACGAGCAGTACTTC. Translated: CASRGTETYEQYF.

As for this clone: One end of the junction varies from germline; a read error may be responsible. The chain links TRBV7-9 to TRBJ2-7; maybe TRBD1 (6 bases). CDR3 length: 15 amino acids. Germline V gene data show CDR1 as SEHNR and CDR2 as FQNEAQ (reference sequence). Written as DNA, the CDR3 is TGTGCCAGCAGCTTAGCGGACAGCAGCTCCTACGGGCAGTACTTC. Translation gives CASSLADSSSYGQYF.

The CDR3 reads CASSYYGGQETQYF. As DNA, the CDR3 is TGTGCCAGCAGTTACTACGGGGGTCAAGAGACCCAGTACTTC. The chain uses TRBV6-5 and TRBJ2-5; D is perhaps TRBD2 (6 bases). Germline loops: CDR1 MNHEY, CDR2 SVGAGI. The V and J ends lost 1 base and 2 bases respectively, with 8 bases between them. This CDR3 comprises 14 residues.

The V gene is TRBV28, the J gene TRBJ2-7; 8 bases map to TRBD2. The CDR3 consists of 15 residues. Per the germline V gene, CDR1 is MDHEN and CDR2 is SYDVKM. Germline trimming cut 3 bases from V and 3 bases from J; bases unmatched to any gene: 7. The CDR3 coding sequence is TGTGCCAGCAGTTTTCCCGGGAGGGGATACTACGAGCAGTACTTC. Protein product: CASSFPGRGYYEQYF.

This clone appeared a single time. The V call is TRBV5-1, the J call TRBJ2-5; maybe TRBD2 (6 bases). CDR3 size: 15 residues. CDR1 is SGHRS, CDR2 YFSETQ, per germline. With 0 bases removed from V and 4 bases from J, the gap between germline ends came to 13 bases. DNA of the CDR3: TGCGCCAGCAGCTTGGGAGGGGACTCAAGAGAGACCCAGTACTTC. This gives the protein CASSLGGDSRETQYF.

The chain couples TRBV2 to TRBJ2-3; D is unresolved. Looked up from germline, CDR1 is SNHLY and CDR2 is FYNNEI. The CDR3 consists of 12 residues. V was shortened by 2 bases and J by 3 bases, with 3 bases between the two germline ends. The CDR3 nucleotides are TGTGCCAGCAGTGAAACAACAGATACGCAGTATTTT. It codes for CASSETTDTQYF.

The J gene is TRBJ2-1, the V gene TRBV4-1; 10 nucleotides align to TRBD1. The CDR3 has 16 amino acids. The germline V gene encodes CDR1 MGHRA and CDR2 YSYEKL. The V gene end was trimmed by 2 bases and the J gene end by 4 bases; junction bases not matched to a gene: 5. DNA of the CDR3: TGCGCCAGCAGCCAACCGGGACAGGGGAGGTACAATGAGCAGTTCTTC. This sequence encodes CASSQPGQGRYNEQFF.

The chain uses TRBV2 and TRBJ1-2; D is unclear. CDR3 size: 16 residues. V was clipped by 4 bases and J by 2 bases, with 17 bases between them. Germline CDR1 is SNHLY and CDR2 is FYNNEI. The CDR3 here is CASSGLTRAMNYGYTF. In DNA form, the CDR3 reads TGTGCCAGCAGTGGGCTCACACGAGCGATGAACTATGGCTACACCTTC.

The V and J genes are TRBV30 and TRBJ2-5; TRBD2 is a possible D gene (5 bases). Germline CDR1 is GTSNPN and CDR2 is SVGIG (reference sequence). V lost 3 bases, J lost 5 bases, and 13 bases lay in between. This CDR3 comprises 13 residues. CDR3 nucleotide sequence: TGTGCCTGGAGCGGGCTAGCCGGGGAGACCCAGTACTTC. This codes for CAWSGLAGETQYF.

The count of this clone is one. The rearrangement joins TRBV19 to TRBJ2-3, with a tentative D call TRBD1 (6 bases). Trimming removed 7 bases at V and 8 bases at J, with 19 bases between. The CDR3 length is 14 residues. The germline gives CDR1 LNHDA, CDR2 SQIVND (reference sequence). This CDR3 is CASKKTGDVGTQYF. The CDR3 bases are TGTGCCAGTAAGAAGACAGGAGACGTTGGTACGCAGTATTTT.

The rearrangement joins TRBV30 to TRBJ2-3; the match to TRBD2 covers 8 bases. The CDR3 has 16 residues. V trimming: 0 bases; J trimming: 4 bases; junction bases outside the gene matches: 9. Germline V gene lookup returns CDR1 GTSNPN and CDR2 SVGIG (reference sequence). CDR3 sequence: CAWSVGGGRGADTQYF. CDR3 nucleotide sequence: TGTGCCTGGAGTGTTGGGGGCGGGCGGGGGGCAGATACGCAGTATTTT.

The chain recombines TRBV10-3 with TRBJ1-1; D might be TRBD1 (6 bases). This CDR3 is built from 15 residues. Trimming stripped 3 bases from V and 1 base from J, with 12 bases between. Germline CDR1 and CDR2: ENHRY and SYGVKD. The CDR3 sequence: CAISDLGGGNTEAFF. Written as DNA, the CDR3 is TGTGCCATCAGTGATTTAGGGGGGGGGAACACTGAAGCTTTCTTT.

V is TRBV5-1 and J is TRBJ1-3; no clear D gene. Trimming removed 0 bases at V and 4 bases at J, with 11 bases between. CDR1 and CDR2 (germline): SGHRS, YFSETQ. CDR3 length equals 15 residues. This CDR3 is CASSLDGQSGNTIYF. As DNA, the CDR3 is TGCGCCAGCAGCTTGGATGGGCAATCAGGAAACACCATATATTTT.

The chain employs TRBV5-1 and TRBJ2-3, with unresolved D. Trimming removed 2 bases from V and 2 bases from J, with 9 bases in between. The CDR3 is 14 residues long. Looked up from germline, CDR1 is SGHRS and CDR2 is YFSETQ. CDR3 DNA: TGCGCCAGCAGCTTTGGCACTATCACAGATACGCAGTATTTT. Its protein is CASSFGTITDTQYF.

This clone came up once. The V and J genes are TRBV19 and TRBJ2-1; 7 bases map to TRBD2. V was clipped by 6 bases and J by 6 bases; unmatched bases: 14. Germline V gene sequence: CDR1 LNHDA, CDR2 SQIVND (reference sequence). CDR3 size: 16 residues. CDR3 sequence reads: CASSVFGGRSGNEQFF. As DNA, the CDR3 is TGTGCCAGTAGCGTTTTTGGCGGGAGATCAGGCAATGAGCAGTTCTTC.

The CDR3 region is CASSLGSNYGYTF. The DNA of the CDR3 is TGTGCCAGCAGCTTGGGTAGTAACTATGGCTACACCTTC. J is TRBJ1-2 and V is TRBV5-4; D gene ambiguous. Germline-derived CDR1 and CDR2 are SGHNT and YYREEE (reference sequence). The V end lost 0 bases, the J end lost 1 base, and 4 bases lay between the germline ends. The CDR3 is 13 amino acids.

V gene TRBV7-8 combines with J gene TRBJ2-7; TRBD1 agrees at 7 bases. This CDR3 has 13 residues. Germline V gives CDR1 SGHVS, CDR2 FQNEAQ. Losses at the gene ends were 4 bases for V and 3 bases for J; bases not matched to a gene: 3. As DNA, the CDR3 is TGTGCCAGCAGCTGGGACAGAGACTACGAGCAGTACTTC. It encodes CASSWDRDYEQYF.

This chain connects TRBV6-5 to TRBJ1-1; D call uncertain. This CDR3 region has 15 residues. CDR1 and CDR2 (germline): MNHEY, SVGAGI. The ends were cut back, 0 bases at V and 0 bases at J, with 8 bases in the middle. The CDR3 reads CASSYSGSLNTEAFF. The DNA of the CDR3 is TGTGCCAGCAGTTACTCGGGCAGCCTGAACACTGAAGCTTTCTTT.